Shown below are 32 T cell receptor beta chains from a single sample sequenced in a study of blood T cell repertoires in COVID-19. Sequenced by immunoSEQ multiplex PCR; TCRdb stores in-frame clones only, minus some. The table lists 150,000 or so clones, more than 70% of them singletons. The sample consisted of PBMCs or T cells enriched from blood (not recorded which). Every receptor here comes from a middle-aged man who had recovered from COVID-19.

CDR3 sequence reads: CAWSVQRVRTDTQYF. As DNA, the CDR3 is TGTGCCTGGAGTGTACAGAGGGTTCGCACAGATACGCAGTATTTT. The gene calls are TRBV30 and TRBJ2-3, with D maybe TRBD2 (5 bases). The CDR3 covers 15 residues. The ends were cut back, 0 bases at V and 1 base at J, with 11 bases in the middle. Germline loops: CDR1 GTSNPN, CDR2 SVGIG (reference sequence).

V and J are TRBV5-1 and TRBJ2-2, with TRBD1 identical over 9 bases. CDR1 is SGHRS and CDR2 is YFSETQ in the germline V gene. J lost 6 bases, V lost 0 bases, and 6 bases had no gene match. The CDR3 runs 16 residues. CDR3 DNA: TGCGCCAGCAGCTTGGGAACAGGGGGCGCATCCGGGGAGCTGTTTTTT. Translated: CASSLGTGGASGELFF. Using reference TRBV5-1 and TRBJ2-2 for the parts outside the CDR3, the full variable domain is KAGVTQTPRYLIKTRGQQVTLSCSPISGHRSVSWYQQTPGQGLQFLFEYFSETQRNKGNFPGRFSGRQFSNSRSEMNVSTLELGDSALYLCASSLGTGGASGELFFGEGSRLTVL.

The chain carries TRBV7-6 and TRBJ2-2; 10 bases match TRBD1. The CDR3 contains 14 residues. Per germline, CDR1 SGHVS and CDR2 FNYEAQ. V lost 5 bases to trimming and J lost 7 bases; unmatched junction nucleotides: 4. The CDR3 sequence is CASSLGTGVGELFF. CDR3 sequence (DNA): TGTGCCAGCAGCCTTGGGACAGGGGTCGGGGAGCTGTTTTTT.

As regards this clone: Distinct nucleotide sequences in the sample also encode this CDR3. The chain couples TRBV7-9 to TRBJ1-1; the D gene is possibly TRBD1 (5 bases). V shed 8 bases and J shed 2 bases, with 12 bases lying between them. CDR1 is SEHNR and CDR2 is FQNEAQ in the germline V gene (reference sequence). The CDR3 contains 13 residues. The CDR3 loop is CASRRGLNTEAFF. CDR3 bases: TGTGCCAGCCGAAGGGGACTCAACACTGAAGCTTTCTTT.

The genes are TRBV28 and TRBJ2-3; TRBD2 agrees at 15 bases. J gave up 0 bases and V 6 bases, and 10 bases lay outside the gene matches. Looked up from germline, CDR1 is MDHEN and CDR2 is SYDVKM. This CDR3 is built from 19 residues. DNA for the CDR3: TGTGCCAGCAGCGACTGGACTAGCGGGGGGGTCCTTAGCACAGATACGCAGTATTTT. This gives the protein CASSDWTSGGVLSTDTQYF.

The rearrangement uses TRBV9 and TRBJ1-6, with D possibly being TRBD1 (5 bases). This CDR3 comprises 14 residues. Per the germline V gene, CDR1 is SGDLS and CDR2 is YYNGEE. The V end lost 2 bases, the J end lost 6 bases, and 9 bases lay between the germline ends. The CDR3 nucleotides are TGTGCCAGCAGCGTTAGGGGTACTAATTCACCCCTCCACTTT. Protein sequence: CASSVRGTNSPLHF.

The V and J genes are TRBV9 and TRBJ2-2, with 11 nucleotides matching TRBD2. Germline CDR1 and CDR2: SGDLS and YYNGEE. CDR3 length: 16 residues. The trim removed 0 bases at V and 6 bases at J, leaving 4 bases unmatched. CDR3 loop: CASSVDPSGGSGELFF. CDR3 DNA: TGTGCCAGCAGCGTAGATCCTAGCGGGGGGTCCGGGGAGCTGTTTTTT. Full variable domain (remainder filled in from reference TRBV9 and TRBJ2-2): DSGVTQTPKHLITATGQRVTLRCSPRSGDLSVYWYQQSLDQGLQFLIQYYNGEERAKGNILERFSAQQFPDLHSELNLSSLELGDSALYFCASSVDPSGGSGELFFGEGSRLTVL.

The gene calls are TRBV19 and TRBJ2-2; 7 positions agree with TRBD1. The CDR3 loop spans 15 amino acids. With 9 bases clipped from V and 5 bases from J, the junction kept 12 bases outside the gene matches. CDR1 and CDR2 from the germline V gene are LNHDA and SQIVND (reference sequence). The CDR3 DNA sequence: TGTGCCAGCAAAGAGTGGGGACAGCCAACCGGGGAGCTGTTTTTT. Amino acids: CASKEWGQPTGELFF.

This chain links TRBV12-3 or TRBV12-4 with TRBJ1-2; D ambiguous. The CDR3 runs to 12 residues. V dropped 5 bases and J dropped 6 bases, with 10 bases sitting between them. The CDR3 nucleotides are TGTGCCAGCAGTGGCAGGAATGATGGCTACACCTTC. Amino acids: CASSGRNDGYTF.

The chain recombines TRBV29-1 with TRBJ1-1, with a possible D match to TRBD1 (5 bases). The germline V gene has CDR1 SQVTM and CDR2 ANQGSEA. V was clipped by 7 bases and J by 5 bases, with 14 bases between them. The CDR3 is 12 residues long. The CDR3 nucleotides are TGCAGCGCCTCTACAGGAAAAACTGAAGCTTTCTTT. Translating it yields CSASTGKTEAFF.

The CDR3 reads CASSFLFGGDTQYF. CDR3 nucleotides: TGTGCCAGCAGCTTCCTTTTTGGGGGGGATACGCAGTATTTT. The rearrangement uses TRBV7-7 and TRBJ2-3, with TRBD2 as a possible D gene (6 bases). This CDR3 spans 14 amino acids. Germline V gene lookup returns CDR1 SSHAT and CDR2 FNYEAQ (reference sequence). V lost 3 bases, J lost 6 bases, and 13 bases lay in between.

The chain is built from TRBV4-2 and TRBJ2-2, with D perhaps matching TRBD2 (6 bases). This CDR3 has 16 residues. The ends were cut back, 3 bases at V and 7 bases at J, with 18 bases in the middle. Germline V CDR1 and CDR2: LGHNA, YNFKEQ. The CDR3 DNA reads as TGTGCCAGCAGCCAGGAAGCGGGTGCCCGAAGCGGGGAGCTGTTTTTT. Its translation is CASSQEAGARSGELFF.

To note about this clone: Other nucleotide sequences in the sample specify the same CDR3. CDR3 protein: CASSWGLNTGELFF. DNA for the CDR3: TGTGCCAGCAGCTGGGGACTTAACACCGGGGAGCTGTTTTTT. The rearrangement uses TRBV7-3 and TRBJ2-2, with D tentatively TRBD2 (6 bases). Trimming removed 4 bases at V and 2 bases at J, with 8 bases between. Germline CDR1 and CDR2: SGHTA and FQGTGA. The CDR3 extends over 14 amino acids.

The chain's CDR3 is CASSPGLGEKLFF. The CDR3 bases are TGTGCCAGCAGCCCCGGGTTAGGAGAAAAACTGTTTTTT. The V and J genes are TRBV7-2 and TRBJ1-4, with D uncertain. V gave up 5 bases and J gave up 8 bases, with 12 bases separating them. CDR3 size: 13 residues. CDR1 and CDR2 from the germline V gene are SGHTA and FQGNSA.

V and J are TRBV4-1 and TRBJ1-6, with D perhaps matching TRBD1 (6 bases). Germline CDR1 reads MGHRA; CDR2 reads YSYEKL. The CDR3 contains 13 residues. V lost 5 bases to trimming and J lost 7 bases, with 9 bases between them. The chain's CDR3 is CASSVQGNSPLHF. The CDR3 bases are TGCGCCAGCAGCGTCCAGGGGAATTCACCCCTCCACTTT.

This rearrangement joins TRBV10-3 to TRBJ2-3, with 9 bases aligning to TRBD1. CDR3 size: 18 residues. V lost 0 bases to trimming and J lost 4 bases; unmatched junction nucleotides: 11. The V gene's germline CDR1 is ENHRY and CDR2 SYGVKD. CDR3 bases: TGTGCCATCAGTGAGTCCCCCTCCGGGACAGGGTATGCAGATACGCAGTATTTT. Encoded protein: CAISESPSGTGYADTQYF.

V gene TRBV6-6 combines with J gene TRBJ1-2, with D unresolved. This CDR3 has 13 amino acids. The germline gives CDR1 MNHNY, CDR2 SVGAGI (reference sequence). Trimming removed 6 bases from V and 2 bases from J, with 10 bases in between. The CDR3 DNA reads as TGTGCCAGCAGCCCCGGGTCCAACTATGGCTACACCTTC. It yields the protein CASSPGSNYGYTF.

The sample holds a few counts of this clone. The chain couples TRBV7-9 to TRBJ1-4; the match to TRBD1 covers 9 bases. Losses at the gene ends were 4 bases for V and 14 bases for J; bases not matched to a gene: 5. Germline assignment: CDR1 SEHNR and CDR2 FQNEAQ (reference sequence). The CDR3 is 12 residues long. This CDR3 reads CASSWDRAKLFF. CDR3 DNA: TGTGCCAGCAGCTGGGACAGGGCCAAGCTGTTTTTT. Together with reference TRBV7-9 and TRBJ1-4, the CDR3 gives the full variable domain: DTGVSQNPRHKITKRGQNVTFRCDPISEHNRLYWYRQTLGQGPEFLTYFQNEAQLEKSRLLSDRFSAERPKGSFSTLEIQRTEQGDSAMYLCASSWDRAKLFFGSGTQLSVL.

The chain has TRBV2 and TRBJ2-3; D not resolved. Trimming cost V 6 bases and J 2 bases, with 9 bases left between them. Per germline, CDR1 SNHLY and CDR2 FYNNEI. The CDR3 length is 13 residues. The CDR3 region has the DNA TGTGCCAGCAGAACCGACACCACAGATACGCAGTATTTT. Its translation is CASRTDTTDTQYF. The full variable domain, its missing parts supplied by reference TRBV2 and TRBJ2-3, is EPEVTQTPSHQVTQMGQEVILRCVPISNHLYFYWYRQILGQKVEFLVSFYNNEISEKSEIFDDQFSVERPDGSNFTLKIRSTKLEDSAMYFCASRTDTTDTQYFGPGTRLTVL.

V gene TRBV9 combines with J gene TRBJ2-7; D is possibly TRBD1 (6 bases). V lost 4 bases, J lost 2 bases, and 16 bases lay in between. The length of the CDR3 is 15 residues. Germline values: CDR1 SGDLS, CDR2 YYNGEE. The CDR3 DNA reads TGTGCCAGCAGCCCCTACGGACAGCCTACCTACGAGCAGTACTTC. This sequence encodes CASSPYGQPTYEQYF.

The count of this clone is one. One junction end disagrees with the germline gene, perhaps due to a read error. The chain links TRBV11-1 to TRBJ2-5; D is possibly TRBD1 (6 bases). CDR3 length: 13 residues. Germline CDR1 SGHAT, CDR2 FQDESV (reference sequence). As DNA, the CDR3 is TGTGCCAGCAGCTTAGGGGGACACTTATCGAGGGACTTC. Protein: CASSLGGHLSRDF.

The chain's CDR3 is CASSLVPGGHNEQFF. CDR3 nucleotides: TGCGCCAGCAGCTTGGTGCCAGGGGGGCACAATGAGCAGTTCTTC. The V gene is TRBV5-1, the J gene TRBJ2-1, with D maybe TRBD1 (7 bases). The CDR3 spans 15 residues. Looked up from germline, CDR1 is SGHRS and CDR2 is YFSETQ. V was trimmed by 0 bases and J by 5 bases, leaving 12 bases between them. The variable domain in full, completed from reference TRBV5-1 and TRBJ2-1, reads KAGVTQTPRYLIKTRGQQVTLSCSPISGHRSVSWYQQTPGQGLQFLFEYFSETQRNKGNFPGRFSGRQFSNSRSEMNVSTLELGDSALYLCASSLVPGGHNEQFFGPGTRLTVL.

This rearrangement joins TRBV12-3 or TRBV12-4 to TRBJ1-1; D perhaps matches TRBD1 (6 bases). The CDR3 sequence is 12 residues long. Between the trimmed V and J ends, which lost 7 bases and 2 bases, there was a span of 8 bases. CDR3 region: CASNRANTEAFF. The CDR3 bases are TGTGCCAGCAACAGGGCCAACACTGAAGCTTTCTTT.

This sequence joins TRBV4-1 and TRBJ1-2; D possibly corresponds to TRBD1 (5 bases). V shed 0 bases and J shed 4 bases, with 15 bases lying between them. Germline loops: CDR1 MGHRA, CDR2 YSYEKL. There are 16 residues in the CDR3. The CDR3 DNA reads as TGCGCCAGCAGCCAAGAAGGAGAAAGGAGGGGCTATGGCTACACCTTC. Protein product: CASSQEGERRGYGYTF.

This chain joins TRBV29-1 and TRBJ1-2; perhaps TRBD1 as D (6 bases). Per germline, CDR1 SQVTM and CDR2 ANQGSEA. Trimming stripped 6 bases from V and 7 bases from J, with 15 bases between. The CDR3 has 12 amino acids. The CDR3 sequence: CSVDSQGSGYTF. CDR3 nucleotide sequence: TGCAGCGTGGACAGCCAGGGAAGTGGCTACACCTTC.

DNA of the CDR3: TGTGCCAGCAGGACAGGGGGCCGGTCCACCGGGGAGCTGTTTTTT. Its translation: CASRTGGRSTGELFF. The chain carries TRBV6-5 and TRBJ2-2, with 10 bases fitting TRBD1. The CDR3 covers 15 residues. CDR1 is MNHEY and CDR2 is SVGAGI in the germline V gene. V lost 6 bases to trimming and J lost 4 bases; unmatched junction nucleotides: 5.

On this clone: Other DNA sequences in this specimen translate into the identical CDR3. V is TRBV2 and J is TRBJ1-5, with 10 positions matching TRBD1. Germline values: CDR1 SNHLY, CDR2 FYNNEI. V was pared by 4 bases and J by 6 bases, with 12 bases of the junction left unmatched. CDR3 length equals 17 residues. The CDR3: CASSGRTGGYGSQPQHF. DNA of the CDR3: TGTGCCAGCAGTGGCAGGACAGGGGGGTATGGCAGTCAGCCCCAGCATTTT.

The chain combines TRBV12-3 or TRBV12-4 with TRBJ1-1; tentative D call: TRBD1 (5 bases). The CDR3 consists of 13 residues. V dropped 3 bases and J dropped 12 bases, with 17 bases sitting between them. This CDR3 reads CASSLDTSLKTFF. The CDR3 bases are TGTGCCAGCAGTTTGGACACGTCACTGAAAACTTTCTTT.

The chain combines TRBV19 with TRBJ2-3; TRBD1 agrees at 7 bases. This CDR3 spans 15 amino acids. Germline V gene sequence: CDR1 LNHDA, CDR2 SQIVND (reference sequence). V lost 3 bases, J lost 1 base, and 4 bases stayed unmatched. The CDR3 coding sequence is TGTGCCAGTAGTATCGACAGGGTGGGCACAGATACGCAGTATTTT. Protein sequence: CASSIDRVGTDTQYF.

The chain joins TRBV9 to TRBJ1-2, with D possibly being TRBD1 (6 bases). The CDR3 spans 13 residues. Looked up from germline, CDR1 is SGDLS and CDR2 is YYNGEE. The ends were cut back, 3 bases at V and 5 bases at J, with 11 bases in the middle. CDR3 protein: CASSAYGQYGYTF. CDR3 sequence (DNA): TGTGCCAGCAGCGCGTACGGACAGTATGGCTACACCTTC.

The V and J genes are TRBV6-5 and TRBJ1-2; perhaps TRBD1 as D (6 bases). V lost 6 bases and J lost 7, with 15 bases in between. The CDR3 is 13 amino acids. Germline lookup yields CDR1 MNHEY and CDR2 SVGAGI. CDR3 nucleotide sequence: TGTGCCAGCAGGGGTGACAGGATCCGTGGCTACACCTTC. Translated, it gives CASRGDRIRGYTF.

The V and J genes are TRBV7-8 and TRBJ2-2, with D unclear. V lost 8 bases to trimming and J lost 1 base, with 17 bases between them. Germline-derived CDR1 and CDR2 are SGHVS and FQNEAQ. The CDR3 has 16 amino acids. The CDR3 sequence is CASAQRPRGNTGELFF. As DNA, the CDR3 is TGTGCCAGCGCGCAAAGGCCTAGAGGGAACACCGGGGAGCTGTTTTTT. Full variable domain (outside the CDR3, taken from reference TRBV7-8 and TRBJ2-2): GAGVSQSPRYKVAKRGQDVALRCDPISGHVSLFWYQQALGQGPEFLTYFQNEAQLDKSGLPSDRFFAERPEGSVSTLKIQRTQQEDSAVYLCASAQRPRGNTGELFFGEGSRLTVL.